The 9 T cell receptor beta chains below were found in one sample sequenced in a study of blood T cell repertoires in COVID-19. The protocol was immunoSEQ multiplex PCR, while the TCRdb copy is restricted to in-frame clones and leaves out a portion. The sample includes about 83,000 clones, about 90% seen only once; the top ten take about 3%. The sequencing input was peripheral blood. The receptor source for this set is a woman in her forties or fifties with active or convalescent COVID-19.

The chain couples TRBV7-2 to TRBJ2-3, with TRBD2 matching over 13 bases. The CDR3 contains 16 residues. In germline, CDR1 is SGHTA, CDR2 FQGNSA. Trimming took 5 bases from V and 3 from J; bases not matched to a gene: 5. CDR3 coding DNA: TGTGCCAGCAGCACAACTAGCGGGGGGGCGACAGATACGCAGTATTTT. It specifies CASSTTSGGATDTQYF.

The chain has TRBV11-1 and TRBJ2-2, with a tentative D call TRBD2 (7 bases). Germline V gene data show CDR1 as SGHAT and CDR2 as FQDESV (reference sequence). Trimming removed 2 bases from V and 2 bases from J, with 9 bases in between. This CDR3 is built from 15 residues. CDR3 region: CASSLRGANTGELFF. The CDR3, as DNA: TGTGCCAGCAGCTTACGGGGGGCCAACACCGGGGAGCTGTTTTTT.

The sample holds one count of this clone. This chain's CDR3 is CASSLSSGGANVLTF. The CDR3 bases are TGTGCCAGCAGCTTATCCTCAGGTGGGGCCAACGTCCTGACTTTC. V gene TRBV11-2 combines with J gene TRBJ2-6; D is unclear. CDR3 length equals 15 residues. Germline CDR1 SGHAT, CDR2 FQNNGV. Trimming pared 2 bases from V and 3 bases from J, leaving 8 bases between. The full variable domain, in which reference TRBV11-2 and TRBJ2-6 provide the parts outside the CDR3, is EAGVAQSPRYKIIEKRQSVAFWCNPISGHATLYWYQQILGQGPKLLIQFQNNGVVDDSQLPKDRFSAERLKGVDSTLKIQPAKLEDSAVYLCASSLSSGGANVLTFGAGSRLTVL.

This clone was picked up one time. The chain links TRBV27 to TRBJ1-2; no clear D. CDR3 length: 11 residues. CDR1 is MNHEY and CDR2 is SMNVEV in the germline V gene (reference sequence). The CDR3 is CVQLGLYGYTF. CDR3 DNA: TGTGTCCAGCTGGGCCTCTATGGCTACACCTTC.

The chain combines TRBV28 with TRBJ1-1; 7 positions agree with TRBD1. CDR3 length equals 15 residues. Germline V CDR1 and CDR2: MDHEN, SYDVKM. J lost 0 bases, V lost 5 bases, and 6 bases had no gene match. The CDR3 sequence: CASSPRGVVNTEAFF. For the CDR3, the DNA is TGTGCCAGCAGTCCCAGGGGGGTCGTGAACACTGAAGCTTTCTTT.

V usage is TRBV10-3 and J usage is TRBJ2-2; D might be TRBD2 (5 bases). V was trimmed by 3 bases and J by 6 bases, leaving 11 bases between them. The CDR3 spans 14 residues. CDR1 is ENHRY, CDR2 SYGVKD, per germline. The CDR3 loop reads CAISELGGPGELFF. CDR3 DNA sequence: TGTGCCATCAGTGAACTCGGCGGGCCCGGGGAGCTGTTTTTT.

The rearrangement joins TRBV20-1 to TRBJ2-3, with 7 bases matching TRBD2. CDR3 size: 11 residues. Per the germline V gene, CDR1 is DFQATT and CDR2 is SNEGSKA (reference sequence). CDR3 DNA: TGCAGCCGTGGGGGGGTTGATACGCAGTATTTT. It translates to CSRGGVDTQYF.

V and J are TRBV7-2 and TRBJ1-4; 11 nucleotides align to TRBD1. The junction had 6 bases not matched to a gene; V was cut back by 4 bases and J by 8 bases. Germline V gene sequence: CDR1 SGHTA, CDR2 FQGNSA. CDR3 size: 15 residues. Here the CDR3 reads CASSWTGGRLEKLFF. For the CDR3, the DNA is TGTGCCAGCAGCTGGACAGGGGGCAGATTGGAAAAACTGTTTTTT.

The count of this clone is one. The gene calls are TRBV5-8 and TRBJ1-5; 7 bases align to TRBD1. V lost 1 base to trimming and J lost 5 bases; unmatched junction nucleotides: 6. The CDR3 totals 15 residues. Germline V lookup: CDR1 SGHTS, CDR2 YDEGEE. CDR3 sequence reads: CASSLIGQEDQPQHF. The CDR3 DNA is TGTGCCAGCAGCTTGATTGGACAGGAGGATCAGCCCCAGCATTTT.